These T cell receptor beta chains were read from a single sample in a study of OX40 agonist ivuxolimab in advanced cancers. Only in-frame clones appear in the TCRdb table, and some are missing; sequencing was by immunoSEQ multiplex PCR. The sample yields tens of thousands of clones, roughly 91% seen once. Sequencing used CD4+ or CD8+ T cells sorted from blood, obtained in a trial of the OX40 agonist ivuxolimab. The origin of the receptors is an adult with an advanced solid tumor such as melanoma, head and neck, liver or kidney cancer. The CDR3 runs from the conserved cysteine through the conserved F or W.

v_gene: TRBV6-1; j_gene: TRBJ2-7; CDR3aa: CASSESRGVGSRYEQYF
v_gene: TRBV14; j_gene: TRBJ1-5; CDR3aa: CASSQGENQPQHF
v_gene: TRBV19; j_gene: TRBJ1-4; CDR3aa: CASSRQATPRPGEKLFF
v_gene: TRBV18; j_gene: TRBJ1-2; CDR3aa: CASSPSDFYGYTF
v_gene: TRBV5-6; j_gene: TRBJ2-2; CDR3aa: CASSLNQGGDTGELFF
v_gene: TRBV6-1; j_gene: TRBJ1-3; CDR3aa: CAIGHSNSGNTIYF
v_gene: TRBV9; j_gene: TRBJ1-1; CDR3aa: CASSARGTGGTEAFF
v_gene: TRBV5-5; j_gene: TRBJ2-2; CDR3aa: CASSPVGDSPRGELFF
v_gene: TRBV10-3; j_gene: TRBJ2-2; CDR3aa: CAIKRASSGELFF
v_gene: TRBV28; j_gene: TRBJ1-4; CDR3aa: CASMASAEKLFF
v_gene: TRBV28; j_gene: TRBJ2-1; CDR3aa: CASSSRLLLYNEQFF
v_gene: TRBV10-3; j_gene: TRBJ1-1; CDR3aa: CATRGDLNTEAFF
v_gene: TRBV5-1; j_gene: TRBJ2-7; CDR3aa: CASSLASGGYEQYF
v_gene: TRBV7-3; j_gene: TRBJ1-1; CDR3aa: CASSPARSQEAFF
v_gene: TRBV7-2; j_gene: TRBJ1-5; CDR3aa: CASSLSFDKPQHF
v_gene: TRBV9; j_gene: TRBJ1-1; CDR3aa: CASSAGGTGRNTEAFF
v_gene: TRBV10-2; j_gene: TRBJ1-4; CDR3aa: CATGLLANEKLFF
v_gene: TRBV7-3; j_gene: TRBJ2-3; CDR3aa: CASSTRVGLLATDTQYF
v_gene: TRBV15; j_gene: TRBJ2-3; CDR3aa: CATSVSTDTQYF
v_gene: TRBV15; j_gene: TRBJ1-4; CDR3aa: CATSRARSASFEKLFF
v_gene: TRBV18; j_gene: TRBJ2-1; CDR3aa: CASSPGTLHSGQFF
v_gene: TRBV7-9; j_gene: TRBJ2-7; CDR3aa: CASSRMGSSSYEQYF
v_gene: TRBV27; j_gene: TRBJ1-5; CDR3aa: CASSKSRGSNQPQHF
v_gene: TRBV11-3; j_gene: TRBJ1-1; CDR3aa: CASSLNLNTEAFF
v_gene: TRBV25-1; j_gene: TRBJ2-5; CDR3aa: CASSEVGWEGGEETQYF
v_gene: TRBV7-9; j_gene: TRBJ1-5; CDR3aa: CASSLDREPQHF
v_gene: TRBV5-1; j_gene: TRBJ1-1; CDR3aa: CASSSWDSGNTEAFF
v_gene: TRBV2; j_gene: TRBJ2-5; CDR3aa: CASSKDSEWETQYF
v_gene: TRBV9; j_gene: TRBJ2-1; CDR3aa: CASSPPGGGGAYNEQFF
v_gene: TRBV10-3; j_gene: TRBJ1-1; CDR3aa: CAIRGTGDEAFF
v_gene: TRBV4-1; j_gene: TRBJ1-1; CDR3aa: CASSQDRMTGMSEAFF
v_gene: TRBV28; j_gene: TRBJ1-2; CDR3aa: CASGKAQYGYTF
v_gene: TRBV11-2; j_gene: TRBJ2-1; CDR3aa: CASSLVSLGGVEQFF
v_gene: TRBV5-4; j_gene: TRBJ2-7; CDR3aa: CASSSWRKGTYEQYF
v_gene: TRBV5-1; j_gene: TRBJ2-3; CDR3aa: CASSLGSGTGHTDTQYF
v_gene: TRBV7-9; j_gene: TRBJ1-1; CDR3aa: CASSAQRGTEAFF
v_gene: TRBV9; j_gene: TRBJ2-2; CDR3aa: CASSWGRGGELFF
v_gene: TRBV11-2; j_gene: TRBJ1-1; CDR3aa: CASTRQGATEAFF
v_gene: TRBV5-1; j_gene: TRBJ2-7; CDR3aa: CASSFPNTYEQYF
v_gene: TRBV7-7; j_gene: TRBJ2-2; CDR3aa: CATTGPLKGGELFF
v_gene: TRBV5-1; j_gene: TRBJ2-5; CDR3aa: CASSSSGGATGETQYF
v_gene: TRBV7-9; j_gene: TRBJ1-2; CDR3aa: CASSPLEAEDSGYTF
v_gene: TRBV5-5; j_gene: TRBJ1-5; CDR3aa: CASGGAGRQPQHF
v_gene: TRBV18; j_gene: TRBJ1-2; CDR3aa: CASSPRGATDYGYTF
v_gene: TRBV6-5; j_gene: TRBJ1-2; CDR3aa: CASALSQRGNYGYTF
v_gene: TRBV4-1; j_gene: TRBJ1-2; CDR3aa: CASAAPGRYGYTF
v_gene: TRBV9; j_gene: TRBJ1-2; CDR3aa: CASSVRNADSAGYTF
v_gene: TRBV7-2; j_gene: TRBJ2-2; CDR3aa: CASSRPPPGELFF
v_gene: TRBV5-4; j_gene: TRBJ1-1; CDR3aa: CASSLRRQMNTEAFF
v_gene: TRBV6-5; j_gene: TRBJ1-5; CDR3aa: CASGRAHNQPQHF
v_gene: TRBV7-2; j_gene: TRBJ1-1; CDR3aa: CASSPPGAGGNTEAFF
v_gene: TRBV5-1; j_gene: TRBJ2-7; CDR3aa: CASSRDRYEQYF
v_gene: TRBV11-1; j_gene: TRBJ2-7; CDR3aa: CASSSGVDSYEQYF
v_gene: TRBV5-1; j_gene: TRBJ1-3; CDR3aa: CASSLAISGNTIYF
v_gene: TRBV2; j_gene: TRBJ1-4; CDR3aa: CASSEGMGLELFF